This entry concerns a single T cell receptor beta chain. The record originates from a study of blood T cell repertoires in COVID-19. On the study more broadly: Samples representing acute and convalescent COVID-19 were sourced from the United States, Italy and Spain. The cDNA or gDNA used as material had been derived from T cells, B-cell-depleted T cells, or PBMCs.

Germline lookup yields CDR1 MNHGY and CDR2 SVAAGI. This CDR3 has 13 residues. V shed 3 bases and J 4 bases; nucleotides not matched to a gene: 1. Original methodology: Amplification from reference gene primers served as the basis for estimated nucleated cell counts. Using immunoSEQ multiplex PCR, the repertoire was profiled, and TCRdb retains in-frame clones only, with some absent. V, J and clone size derive from that table, while D and trimming were established from the DNA sequence. This table has fewer than 70,000 clones, almost 85% appearing once. This chain joins TRBV6-9 and TRBJ1-1; 8 positions match TRBD1. The sequenced sample consisted of peripheral blood. This TCR derives from a middle-aged man with acute or convalescent COVID-19. This chain's CDR3 is CASSYRGPTEAFF. The CDR3 nucleotides are TGTGCCAGCAGTTACAGGGGGCCCACTGAAGCTTTCTTT.